The 14 T cell receptor delta chains presented below share a single source sample, sequenced in a study of Vδ1+ human thymocytes. The template was reverse-transcribed extracted RNA. Pooled V-gene forward primers with one constant-region reverse primer generated the CDR3 amplicons by multiplex PCR. TCRdb made new clone calls on the multiplex PCR reads using CATT. The profile shows more than 50,000 delta-chain clones, less than 20% of them singletons. The study, taken as a whole, reports: Thymic TRG and TRD repertoires appeared highly polyclonal, with Gaussian CDR3 length distributions.

No antigens are known for them. Sequenced input: Vdelta1+ gamma-delta thymocytes from the thymus. Stated subset: FACS-sorted CD3+ TCRalphabeta- TCRVdelta1+ TCRVdelta2- thymocytes. Receptors were obtained from a boy under three years old who had congenital heart surgery.

In its sample, this clone ranks as medium-sized. This rearrangement joins TRDV2 to TRDJ1; 12 nucleotides line up with TRDD3. The germline V gene encodes CDR1 GEAIGNYY and CDR2 EKD. There are 17 residues in the CDR3. Trimming took 5 bases from V and 8 from J; bases not matched to a gene: 17. In nucleotides, the CDR3 is TGTGCCTGTGCCTACACCTTACTGGGGGATACAGGAGGCAAACTCATCTTT. It translates to CACAYTLLGDTGGKLIF.

This sequence joins TRDV1 and TRDJ1, with 11 bases matching TRDD3. Germline CDR1 and CDR2: TSWWSYY and QGS. The trim removed 3 bases at V and 0 bases at J, leaving 21 bases unmatched. CDR3 length equals 22 residues. The chain's CDR3 is CALGEGWLGDTRDKLYTDKLIF. In nucleotides, the CDR3 is TGTGCTCTTGGGGAGGGATGGCTGGGGGATACAAGGGATAAATTGTACACCGATAAACTCATCTTT.

The chain is built from TRDV1 and TRDJ1; 10 positions match TRDD3. This CDR3 comprises 22 residues. The trim removed 0 bases at V and 0 bases at J, leaving 19 bases unmatched. The V gene's germline CDR1 is TSWWSYY and CDR2 QGS. This chain's CDR3 is CALGELTFLVLGDPVNTDKLIF. In nucleotides, the CDR3 is TGTGCTCTTGGGGAACTAACGTTCCTCGTACTGGGGGATCCCGTGAACACCGATAAACTCATCTTT.

V gene TRDV1 combines with J gene TRDJ1, with D unclear. CDR3 length: 15 amino acids. Germline lookup yields CDR1 TSWWSYY and CDR2 QGS. V dropped 5 bases and J dropped 1 base, with 14 bases sitting between them. In DNA, the CDR3 is TGTGCTCTTGGGCCCCCTCCCGGGCCCACCGATAAACTCATCTTT. As protein: CALGPPPGPTDKLIF.

J is TRDJ1 and V is TRDV1; 13 nucleotides match TRDD3. Looked up from germline, CDR1 is TSWWSYY and CDR2 is QGS. The CDR3 is 16 amino acids. CDR3 DNA: TGTTCCGCCCGAATACTGGGGGATACGCTGGGCGATAAACTCATCTTT. Residues: CSARILGDTLGDKLIF.

V usage is TRDV1 and J usage is TRDJ1; 8 bases fit TRDD3. V lost 1 base to trimming and J lost 0 bases; unmatched junction nucleotides: 13. This CDR3 has 19 amino acids. Germline CDR1 TSWWSYY, CDR2 QGS. CDR3 region: CALGEPPNWGPSYTDKLIF. The CDR3 DNA is TGTGCTCTTGGGGAACCCCCTAACTGGGGGCCATCGTACACCGATAAACTCATCTTT.

The rearrangement links TRDV1 to TRDJ1, with TRDD3 identical over 8 bases. Germline CDR1 TSWWSYY, CDR2 QGS. The CDR3 has 21 residues. The V segment lost 2 bases and the J segment 0 bases; nucleotides outside the gene matches: 20. The DNA of the CDR3 is TGTGCTCTTGGGGAAATCTCAGGGTGGGAGCTGGGGGACCAGTACACCGATAAACTCATCTTT. This codes for CALGEISGWELGDQYTDKLIF.

There are a few counts of this clone. The chain joins TRDV1 to TRDJ1, with 7 positions matching TRDD2. V shed 3 bases and J 11 bases; nucleotides not matched to a gene: 54. The CDR3 contains 28 residues. Germline CDR1 TSWWSYY, CDR2 QGS. DNA for the CDR3: TGTGCTCTTGGGGATCTTTCCTACCTTACCCCAAGCTTCCTAGTCCAATCTGAGGGACTGGACACGAACGCAAGGCTCATCTTT. Protein sequence: CALGDLSYLTPSFLVQSEGLDTNARLIF.

The genes are TRDV1 and TRDJ1, with TRDD3 identical over 9 bases. The CDR3 is made up of 23 amino acids. After removal of 0 bases from V and 2 bases from J, the junction contained 25 bases not matched to a gene. In germline, CDR1 is TSWWSYY, CDR2 QGS. The CDR3 region is CALGELRSCPKGGYLMWTDKLIF. The DNA for the CDR3 is TGTGCTCTTGGGGAACTCCGAAGCTGTCCTAAGGGGGGATACCTAATGTGGACCGATAAACTCATCTTT.

The V gene is TRDV1, the J gene TRDJ1; D possibly corresponds to TRDD3 (5 bases). CDR1 is TSWWSYY and CDR2 is QGS in the germline V gene. V gave up 2 bases and J gave up 0 bases, with 19 bases separating them. The CDR3 is made up of 18 amino acids. Written as DNA, the CDR3 is TGTGCTCTTGGGGAAGGCCGGGGGTTGGGGACGTACACCGATAAACTCATCTTT. It is translated as CALGEGRGLGTYTDKLIF.

V usage is TRDV2 and J usage is TRDJ2, with 8 positions matching TRDD3. CDR3 length: 18 residues. The V segment lost 3 bases and the J segment 1 base; nucleotides outside the gene matches: 12. Germline V gene sequence: CDR1 GEAIGNYY, CDR2 EKD. CDR3 sequence (DNA): TGTGCCTGTGACCCTCGTACTGGGGGGGTGAATTTGACAGCACAACTCTTCTTT. This encodes CACDPRTGGVNLTAQLFF.

A few counts support this clone. The V call is TRDV1, the J call TRDJ1; 9 bases match TRDD2. With 0 bases clipped from V and 1 base from J, the junction kept 24 bases outside the gene matches. In germline, CDR1 is TSWWSYY, CDR2 QGS. CDR3 length: 23 residues. The CDR3 nucleotides are TGTGCTCTTGGGGAACTGCCCGGCCTTCCTACGTCTGGGGGCCTCAGGGGCACCGATAAACTCATCTTT. Translation: CALGELPGLPTSGGLRGTDKLIF.

The chain couples TRDV1 to TRDJ1; no clear D gene. Germline V gene sequence: CDR1 TSWWSYY, CDR2 QGS. The CDR3 covers 20 residues. V was cut by 3 bases and J by 0 bases, with 26 bases left in between. The CDR3 is CALGDAPTLPRPIYTDKLIF. Here the CDR3 DNA reads TGTGCTCTTGGGGACGCTCCGACCCTCCCCCGGCCGATATACACCGATAAACTCATCTTT.

This clone was found a few times. The chain uses TRDV1 and TRDJ1; TRDD3 matches 11 bases. Germline CDR1 reads TSWWSYY; CDR2 reads QGS. The trim removed 1 base at V and 0 bases at J, leaving 7 bases unmatched. The CDR3 runs 18 residues. The CDR3 spells CALGEQRWGIRHTDKLIF. In nucleotides, the CDR3 is TGTGCTCTTGGGGAACAACGTTGGGGGATACGGCACACCGATAAACTCATCTTT.